These 28 T cell receptor beta chains came from one sample sequenced in a study of cytomegalovirus exposure and HLA in healthy donors. Clones were sequenced by immunoSEQ multiplex PCR, and TCRdb holds only the in-frame ones, with some missing. The repertoire has 130,000 to 150,000 clones, 80% to 90% of them found once; the top ten carry roughly 6.7%. The sequenced sample consisted of PBMCs. The receptors were sampled from a woman in her twenties or thirties in good health and CMV-seropositive.

The rearrangement uses TRBV4-1 and TRBJ2-7, with TRBD2 identical over 12 bases. This CDR3 has 16 residues. Losses at the gene ends were 0 bases for V and 4 bases for J; bases not matched to a gene: 4. Germline CDR1 is MGHRA and CDR2 is YSYEKL. CDR3 region: CASSQDPSGRAYEQYF. The CDR3 DNA reads as TGCGCCAGCAGCCAAGACCCTAGCGGGAGGGCATACGAGCAGTACTTC.

The chain uses TRBV7-9 and TRBJ2-7; D might be TRBD2 (7 bases). Germline V gives CDR1 SEHNR, CDR2 FQNEAQ (reference sequence). CDR3 size: 14 residues. V shed 5 bases and J shed 4 bases, with 15 bases lying between them. The CDR3, as DNA: TGTGCCAGCAGCGAACGGGGGGCCGGGTACGAGCAGTACTTC. This gives the protein CASSERGAGYEQYF.

The rearrangement links TRBV10-3 to TRBJ1-1; D perhaps matches TRBD1 (6 bases). The germline V and J ends were trimmed by 8 bases and 3 bases, with 10 bases remaining between them. This CDR3 has 12 residues. The V gene's germline CDR1 is ENHRY and CDR2 SYGVKD. CDR3 in amino acids: CAIAGVDTEAFF. DNA for the CDR3: TGTGCCATCGCAGGGGTGGACACTGAAGCTTTCTTT.

The J gene is TRBJ1-3, the V gene TRBV9; 9 bases line up with TRBD1. CDR1 is SGDLS and CDR2 is YYNGEE in the germline V gene. With 2 bases clipped from V and 7 bases from J, the junction kept 7 bases outside the gene matches. The CDR3 is made up of 15 amino acids. CDR3 protein: CASSVGGTGHNTIYF. The CDR3 bases are TGTGCCAGCAGCGTTGGAGGGACAGGGCATAACACCATATATTTT.

In this sample, this clone turned up once. DNA for the CDR3: TGTGCCAGCAGCTTCTCCGGGACAGACTATGGCTACACCTTC. Amino acids: CASSFSGTDYGYTF. The chain is built from TRBV7-9 and TRBJ1-2; 7 bases are a match to TRBD1. The CDR3 is 14 amino acids. From germline, CDR1 is SEHNR and CDR2 FQNEAQ (reference sequence). V gave up 3 bases and J gave up 3 bases; unmatched junction bases: 4.

The chain combines TRBV5-6 with TRBJ2-1; possible D gene TRBD1, 6 bases. Germline CDR1 and CDR2: SGHDT and YYEEEE. The CDR3 runs 14 residues. The germline V and J ends were trimmed by 0 bases and 6 bases, with 10 bases remaining between them. CDR3 DNA: TGTGCCAGCAGCTTGGACGGGGACATCAATGAGCAGTTCTTC. Translation gives CASSLDGDINEQFF.

V gene TRBV15 combines with J gene TRBJ2-6; no definite D call. V lost 9 bases to trimming and J lost 0 bases, with 9 bases between them. CDR3 size: 14 residues. CDR1 and CDR2 from the germline V gene are LNHNV and YYDKDF (reference sequence). CDR3 sequence reads: CATFGTSGANVLTF. As DNA, the CDR3 is TGTGCCACATTCGGTACCTCTGGGGCCAACGTCCTGACTTTC.

This rearrangement joins TRBV9 to TRBJ2-7; D gene ambiguous. V shed 4 bases and J shed 2 bases, with 16 bases lying between them. The CDR3 has 15 residues. Germline V gene data show CDR1 as SGDLS and CDR2 as YYNGEE. CDR3 loop: CASSPRGNTAYEQYF. CDR3 sequence (DNA): TGTGCCAGCAGCCCCCGCGGCAACACCGCCTACGAGCAGTACTTC. Combining the CDR3 with reference TRBV9 and TRBJ2-7 gives the whole variable domain DSGVTQTPKHLITATGQRVTLRCSPRSGDLSVYWYQQSLDQGLQFLIQYYNGEERAKGNILERFSAQQFPDLHSELNLSSLELGDSALYFCASSPRGNTAYEQYFGPGTRLTVT.

In this sample, this clone turned up a few times. The V and J genes are TRBV10-2 and TRBJ2-3, with D possibly matching TRBD2 (5 bases). With 7 bases removed from V and 3 bases from J, the gap between germline ends came to 11 bases. CDR3 size: 13 residues. CDR1 WSHSY and CDR2 SAAADI come from the germline V gene. The DNA of the CDR3 is TGCGCCAGCAAGGTGAGGGATACAGATACGCAGTATTTT. Its protein is CASKVRDTDTQYF.

The rearrangement joins TRBV28 to TRBJ2-7; D is unclear. Trimming left V 2 bases short and J 2 bases short, with 7 bases between. Looked up from germline, CDR1 is MDHEN and CDR2 is SYDVKM. This CDR3 contains 13 residues. The CDR3, as DNA: TGTGCCAGCAGTTTAGGCGGTACCTACGAGCAGTACTTC. This gives the protein CASSLGGTYEQYF.

The V and J genes are TRBV18 and TRBJ1-5; weak D call: TRBD1 (6 bases). This CDR3 spans 15 amino acids. Trimming shortened V by 1 base and J by 5 bases, and 12 bases separated the two germline ends. Germline V gene lookup returns CDR1 KGHSH and CDR2 LQKENI. As DNA, the CDR3 is TGTGCCAGCTCACCACGGGGTGAGGGGGATCAGCCCCAGCATTTT. Its protein is CASSPRGEGDQPQHF.

The chain carries TRBV5-1 and TRBJ2-5, with D perhaps TRBD1 (5 bases). V lost 3 bases and J 2 bases, leaving 11 bases between the germline ends. Germline V gene data show CDR1 as SGHRS and CDR2 as YFSETQ. The CDR3 sequence is 14 residues long. The CDR3 is CASSYQGIQETQYF. The CDR3 DNA sequence: TGCGCCAGCAGCTACCAGGGCATACAAGAGACCCAGTACTTC.

This rearrangement joins TRBV6-6 to TRBJ2-5; 7 bases fit TRBD1. The CDR3 is 14 amino acids. The V and J ends lost 4 bases and 5 bases, in that order; junction bases with no gene match: 7. Looked up from germline, CDR1 is MNHNY and CDR2 is SVGAGI (reference sequence). CDR3 sequence: CASSSGTVGETQYF. The CDR3 bases are TGTGCCAGCAGTTCCGGGACAGTGGGGGAGACCCAGTACTTC.

The V call is TRBV11-2, the J call TRBJ2-1, with 11 positions matching TRBD2. Per the germline V gene, CDR1 is SGHAT and CDR2 is FQNNGV. V dropped 2 bases and J dropped 6; count of bases not matched to a gene: 12. This CDR3 contains 18 residues. CDR3 coding DNA: TGTGCCAGCAGCTTATACGGGGTACTAGCGGGAGTCGGCAATGAGCAGTTCTTC. Its translation: CASSLYGVLAGVGNEQFF.

The rearrangement links TRBV28 to TRBJ2-7, with TRBD1 identical over 8 bases. The CDR3 loop spans 15 amino acids. The V and J ends lost 6 bases and 3 bases, in that order; junction bases with no gene match: 10. CDR1 and CDR2 (germline): MDHEN, SYDVKM. CDR3 DNA: TGTGCCAGCAGACTTCCGGGACAGGTCGACTACGAGCAGTACTTC. It codes for CASRLPGQVDYEQYF.

The CDR3 loop reads CASSPSRGQTEAFF. CDR3 sequence (DNA): TGTGCCAGCTCACCATCCAGGGGGCAGACTGAAGCTTTCTTT. The genes are TRBV18 and TRBJ1-1; TRBD1 agrees at 8 bases. Germline CDR1 KGHSH, CDR2 LQKENI. Trimming removed 2 bases from V and 5 bases from J; junction bases left unmatched: 4. The CDR3 has 14 amino acids.

This rearrangement joins TRBV19 to TRBJ2-7, with D perhaps matching TRBD1 (8 bases). Trimming removed 9 bases from V and 1 base from J, with 25 bases in between. There are 17 residues in the CDR3. Germline-derived CDR1 and CDR2 are LNHDA and SQIVND (reference sequence). The DNA of the CDR3 is TGTGCCAGGGCGACAGGGGACTATCCACTTCAGTCCTACGAGCAGTACTTC. Amino acids: CARATGDYPLQSYEQYF.

This clone showed up just once. CDR3 coding DNA: TGTGCCAGCAGTGGGCTTGCGGTCAATGAAAAACTGTTTTTT. Protein: CASSGLAVNEKLFF. The rearrangement joins TRBV25-1 to TRBJ1-4, with D hard to call. CDR1 is MGHDK, CDR2 SYGVNS, per germline. The CDR3 runs to 14 residues. Trimming took off 4 bases at V and 5 bases at J, with 11 bases between the two ends.

This sequence joins TRBV27 and TRBJ2-1; D might be TRBD2 (5 bases). Deletions cut 5 bases from V and 4 bases from J, with 18 bases between. Germline CDR1 and CDR2: MNHEY and SMNVEV (reference sequence). The CDR3 has 16 residues. This CDR3 is CASSGSRSGFYNEQFF. DNA for the CDR3: TGTGCCAGCAGTGGATCCCGGAGCGGCTTTTACAATGAGCAGTTCTTC.

This rearrangement joins TRBV7-2 to TRBJ2-7, with D hard to call. The germline V and J ends were trimmed by 1 base and 0 bases, with 10 bases remaining between them. The length of the CDR3 is 15 residues. Germline V gene sequence: CDR1 SGHTA, CDR2 FQGNSA. CDR3 amino acids: CASSLVYGASYEQYF. For the CDR3, the DNA is TGTGCCAGCAGCTTAGTCTACGGAGCCTCCTACGAGCAGTACTTC.

Notes on this clone: The sample carries other DNA sequences with the same CDR3. The gene calls are TRBV11-2 and TRBJ2-7; possible D gene TRBD1, 6 bases. The V gene lost 5 bases and the J gene lost 2 bases, with 10 bases spanning the gap. The CDR3 loop spans 13 amino acids. Germline V lookup: CDR1 SGHAT, CDR2 FQNNGV. The CDR3 is CASSPGQTYEQYF. The DNA of the CDR3 is TGTGCCAGCAGCCCCGGACAGACCTACGAGCAGTACTTC.

This clone was seen only a few times. The chain has TRBV13 and TRBJ1-6, with D perhaps matching TRBD1 (5 bases). Trimming cost V 2 bases and J 10 bases, with 12 bases left between them. The CDR3 has 14 amino acids. Germline lookup yields CDR1 PRHDT and CDR2 FYEKMQ (reference sequence). The CDR3 nucleotides are TGTGCCAGCAGCTTATCCAGGGTAGGCTCACCCCTCCACTTT. It yields the protein CASSLSRVGSPLHF.

The V gene is TRBV14, the J gene TRBJ2-5, with a possible D match to TRBD2 (5 bases). The CDR3 covers 13 residues. Trimming left V 5 bases short and J 4 bases short, with 11 bases between. Germline CDR1 reads SGHDN; CDR2 reads FVKESK. CDR3: CASSSSGGETQYF. The DNA for the CDR3 is TGTGCCAGCAGCTCGTCCGGAGGAGAGACCCAGTACTTC. Complete variable domain (other parts from reference TRBV14 and TRBJ2-5): EAGVTQFPSHSVIEKGQTVTLRCDPISGHDNLYWYRRVMGKEIKFLLHFVKESKQDESGMPNNRFLAERTGGTYSTLKVQPAELEDSGVYFCASSSSGGETQYFGPGTRLLVL.

This chain uses TRBV7-8 with TRBJ2-7; 8 positions agree with TRBD2. The V gene end was trimmed by 1 base and the J gene end by 2 bases; junction bases not matched to a gene: 4. The CDR3 runs 15 residues. Looked up from germline, CDR1 is SGHVS and CDR2 is FQNEAQ. CDR3 DNA sequence: TGTGCCAGCAGCTTAGAACTAGCGGCGACCTACGAGCAGTACTTC. This codes for CASSLELAATYEQYF.

CDR3 nucleotide sequence: TGCGCCAGCAGCTTGGCTTCGGTGAACACTGAAGCTTTCTTT. Translating gives CASSLASVNTEAFF. This chain joins TRBV5-1 and TRBJ1-1; no clear D. CDR1 is SGHRS, CDR2 YFSETQ, per germline. This CDR3 region has 14 residues. V was clipped by 0 bases and J by 0 bases, with 6 bases between them.

V is TRBV29-1 and J is TRBJ1-3; 8 nucleotides match TRBD1. The CDR3 is 17 residues long. Trimming took 3 bases from V and 0 from J; bases not matched to a gene: 10. Germline V gene lookup returns CDR1 SQVTM and CDR2 ANQGSEA. The CDR3 loop reads CSVEGGTGWFSGNTIYF. The CDR3 DNA is TGCAGCGTTGAGGGCGGGACAGGATGGTTCTCTGGAAACACCATATATTTT. The full variable domain, with the rest looked up from reference TRBV29-1 and TRBJ1-3, is SAVISQKPSRDICQRGTSLTIQCQVDSQVTMMFWYRQQPGQSLTLIATANQGSEATYESGFVIDKFPISRPNLTFSTLTVSNMSPEDSSIYLCSVEGGTGWFSGNTIYFGEGSWLTVV.

The CDR3 here is CASSRLAGAETQYF. The CDR3 coding sequence is TGTGCCAGCAGTCGACTAGCGGGAGCAGAGACCCAGTACTTC. The rearrangement joins TRBV28 to TRBJ2-5; 12 bases agree with TRBD2. The trim removed 5 bases at V and 4 bases at J, leaving 2 bases unmatched. This CDR3 is built from 14 residues. CDR1 and CDR2 (germline): MDHEN, SYDVKM.

This clone was detected ten times or more. The chain couples TRBV5-1 to TRBJ2-3; perhaps TRBD1 as D (5 bases). Germline CDR1 and CDR2: SGHRS and YFSETQ. The CDR3 consists of 14 residues. Trimming removed 6 bases from V and 0 bases from J, with 11 bases in between. The CDR3 region has the DNA TGCGCCAGCATTAGGGGCCAAAGCACAGATACGCAGTATTTT. This gives the protein CASIRGQSTDTQYF.